The clone carrying this T cell receptor beta chain has only a few counts. Its antigen is not known. The CDR3 has 14 residues. Germline loops: CDR1 SQVTM, CDR2 ANQGSEA. V gave up 7 bases and J gave up 2 bases, with 16 bases separating them. They built TCR cDNA with 5'RACE template switching, a step that put in a universal primer site and UMIs. MiXCR, applied by TCRdb to the 5' RACE reads, yields one record per CDR3 protein. The data hold about 630,000 distinct CDR3 sequences, with 12% observed a single time. The data stem from a study of T cells after yellow fever vaccination. Study overall: It was SMART-Seq v4 Ultra Low Input that prepared the fractions with low cell numbers. Overall study results and limits: Reappearance after the booster was observed for most primary-vaccination clones (about 96% CD4, about 90% CD8). Some clonotypes, a small share, were shared between CD4 and CD8 compartments.

This clonotype originated in a man aged 25-40 years who received the YFV17D yellow fever vaccine. The chain has TRBV29-1 and TRBJ2-3, with D possibly matching TRBD2 (5 bases). The input for sequencing was PBMCs, taken on the day of the yellow fever booster vaccination. The DNA for the CDR3 is TGCAGCGCCGGCAGCGGCGGCCCCACAGATACGCAGTATTTT. Its translation is CSAGSGGPTDTQYF.